Presented here are 25 T cell receptor beta chains from one specimen sequenced in a study of T cells in Graves' hyperthyroidism and ophthalmopathy. RNA transcripts served as the template for amplifying TCR beta CDR3 regions. First-round RT-PCR with HTBI primers amplified the TCR CDR3 region. TCRdb independently ran MiXCR on the multiplex PCR reads; one entry per CDR3 protein. Of 650,000 to 800,000 distinct CDR3 sequences detected, approximately 42% appear once; the ten largest clones hold roughly 6.5%. Sequences were obtained from peripheral blood or thyroid tissue (not recorded which). The receptors shown here come from an adult man with Graves' disease, either hyperthyroidism or ophthalmopathy (not recorded which).

This clonotype was counted only a few times. The chain uses TRBV5-8 and TRBJ1-4; no clear D gene. The V gene lost 4 bases and the J gene lost 3 bases, with 10 bases spanning the gap. This CDR3 spans 14 amino acids. Germline CDR1 and CDR2: SGHTS and YDEGEE. The chain's CDR3 is CASSARTSNEKLFF. Written as DNA, the CDR3 is TGTGCCAGCAGCGCCAGGACTTCTAATGAAAAACTGTTTTTT. Full variable domain (rest looked up from reference TRBV5-8 and TRBJ1-4): EAGVTQSPTHLIKTRGQQATLRCSPISGHTSVYWYQQALGLGLQFLLWYDEGEERNRGNFPPRFSGRQFPNYSSELNVNALELEDSALYLCASSARTSNEKLFFGSGTQLSVL.

Concerning this clonotype: This sequence may be a read error, since a much larger clone differs from it by one base. The J gene is TRBJ2-6, the V gene TRBV20-1, with D possibly being TRBD1 or TRBD2 (5 bases each). CDR3 size: 15 residues. The V gene's germline CDR1 is DFQATT and CDR2 SNEGSKA (reference sequence). This CDR3 is CSASLGVSGANGLTF. CDR3 sequence (DNA): TGCAGTGCTAGTTTGGGGGTCTCTGGGGCCAACGGCCTGACTTTC.

The chain recombines TRBV20-1 with TRBJ2-7, with 8 bases that match TRBD1. The CDR3 is made up of 13 amino acids. The germline V gene has CDR1 DFQATT and CDR2 SNEGSKA (reference sequence). The V gene end was trimmed by 4 bases and the J gene end by 5 bases; junction bases not matched to a gene: 7. The CDR3 sequence: CSATTGGLDEQYF. DNA for the CDR3: TGCAGTGCTACAACAGGGGGATTGGACGAGCAGTACTTC.

This clonotype was detected a few times. J is TRBJ1-2 and V is TRBV6-5, with 7 bases fitting TRBD1. This CDR3 region has 15 residues. Germline V gene data show CDR1 as MNHEY and CDR2 as SVGAGI. The ends lost 0 bases at V and 3 bases at J; junction bases unmatched: 4. The CDR3 loop reads CASSYSTGRDYGYTF. The CDR3 DNA follows: TGTGCCAGCAGTTACTCGACAGGGAGGGACTATGGCTACACCTTC.

V is TRBV20-1 and J is TRBJ1-1; D is unresolved. This CDR3 spans 13 amino acids. From germline, CDR1 is DFQATT and CDR2 SNEGSKA (reference sequence). V was shortened by 0 bases and J by 5 bases, with 10 bases between the two germline ends. As DNA, the CDR3 is TGCAGTGCTAGAGATCGGGGAAAGACTGAAGCTTTCTTT. It yields the protein CSARDRGKTEAFF.

This chain links TRBV9 with TRBJ1-1; possible D gene TRBD1, 5 bases. The CDR3 length is 16 residues. CDR1 is SGDLS, CDR2 YYNGEE, per germline. Trimming cost V 0 bases and J 2 bases, with 14 bases left between them. CDR3 loop: CASSVAGHGANTEAFF. CDR3 nucleotide sequence: TGTGCCAGCAGCGTAGCCGGGCACGGGGCTAACACTGAAGCTTTCTTT.

This chain links TRBV15 with TRBJ2-1; TRBD2 aligns across 8 bases. V shed 4 bases and J 2 bases; nucleotides not matched to a gene: 7. Per the germline V gene, CDR1 is LNHNV and CDR2 is YYDKDF (reference sequence). CDR3 length: 16 amino acids. CDR3 sequence (DNA): TGTGCCACCAGCAACTTAGCGGGGTCTACCTACAATGAGCAGTTCTTC. Its translation: CATSNLAGSTYNEQFF.

V is TRBV3-1 and J is TRBJ1-4, with D uncertain. The V and J ends lost 4 bases and 4 bases respectively, with 10 bases between them. This CDR3 comprises 14 residues. Germline V gene data show CDR1 as LGHDT and CDR2 as YNNKEL (reference sequence). In nucleotides, the CDR3 is TGTGCCAGCAGCCCCAACAGAAATAATGAAAAACTGTTTTTT. It translates to CASSPNRNNEKLFF.

As to this clonotype: A far more abundant clone sits one base away, making this likely a read error. CDR3 region: CAGSFSGTEAFF. The CDR3, as DNA: TGTGCCGGCAGCTTTTCGGGAACTGAAGCTTTCTTT. The rearrangement joins TRBV7-9 to TRBJ1-1, with D uncertain. CDR1 SEHNR and CDR2 FQNEAQ come from the germline V gene (reference sequence). This CDR3 is 12 amino acids long.

Written as DNA, the CDR3 is TGTGCCAGCGGCCGAGGCGACAGATTTGCCGAGCAGTACTTC. Residues: CASGRGDRFAEQYF. The chain joins TRBV7-9 to TRBJ2-7; maybe TRBD1 (5 bases). In germline, CDR1 is SEHNR, CDR2 FQNEAQ (reference sequence). Trimming took 8 bases from V and 6 from J, leaving 20 bases between them. The CDR3 contains 14 residues.

This clonotype was picked up many times. This chain links TRBV7-8 with TRBJ1-5, with D unclear. The germline V and J ends were trimmed by 2 bases and 4 bases, with 9 bases remaining between them. This CDR3 is 14 amino acids long. Germline V lookup: CDR1 SGHVS, CDR2 FQNEAQ. CDR3 sequence (DNA): TGTGCCAGCAGCTTAATCCCCGAGAATCAGCCCCAGCATTTT. This encodes CASSLIPENQPQHF.

This clonotype was observed a handful of times. The junction departs from the called germline gene at one end, perhaps through a read error. The genes are TRBV5-1 and TRBJ1-1; tentative D call: TRBD1 (5 bases). The length of the CDR3 is 13 residues. Looked up from germline, CDR1 is SGHRS and CDR2 is YFSETQ. The chain's CDR3 is CASSSDPSEGAFF. The CDR3 nucleotides are TGTGCCAGCAGCTCGGATCCCTCCGAGGGGGCTTTCTTT.

The gene calls are TRBV20-1 and TRBJ2-7, with 8 bases that match TRBD1. The CDR3 has 14 residues. Per germline, CDR1 DFQATT and CDR2 SNEGSKA (reference sequence). The ends lost 3 bases at V and 2 bases at J; junction bases unmatched: 6. This CDR3 is CSARPGTGAYEQYF. In DNA form, the CDR3 reads TGCAGTGCTAGGCCGGGGACAGGTGCCTACGAGCAGTACTTC.

This clonotype was recorded at least ten times. The V gene is TRBV25-1, the J gene TRBJ1-1, with 8 bases aligning to TRBD1. After removal of 5 bases from V and 5 bases from J, the junction contained 10 bases not matched to a gene. Germline-derived CDR1 and CDR2 are MGHDK and SYGVNS. The CDR3 consists of 15 residues. The CDR3 loop is CASSIDRGVRTEAFF. The CDR3 DNA reads as TGTGCCAGCAGTATAGACAGGGGAGTTAGGACTGAAGCTTTCTTT.

This CDR3 reads CASYGEGSQPQHF. CDR3 in DNA: TGTGCCAGTTACGGGGAGGGGAGTCAGCCCCAGCATTTT. This chain links TRBV19 with TRBJ1-5, with D perhaps TRBD1 (5 bases). Deletions cut 8 bases from V and 6 bases from J, with 14 bases between. This CDR3 contains 13 residues. The germline V gene has CDR1 LNHDA and CDR2 SQIVND (reference sequence).

This clonotype was seen many times. The gene calls are TRBV24-1 and TRBJ2-6; 8 bases map to TRBD1. CDR1 and CDR2 from the germline V gene are KGHDR and SFDVKD. The CDR3 has 19 amino acids. Trimming at V came to 3 bases and at J to 3 bases, leaving 12 bases not matched to a gene. The DNA of the CDR3 is TGTGCCACCAGTGATACCCAAGGACAGGGAGCATTTGGGGCCAACGTCCTGACTTTC. Protein: CATSDTQGQGAFGANVLTF.

The V and J genes are TRBV10-3 and TRBJ1-2, with no clear D. There are 11 residues in the CDR3. V was cut by 10 bases and J by 4 bases, with 10 bases left in between. Germline V gene data show CDR1 as ENHRY and CDR2 as SYGVKD. The CDR3 is CASDGLYGYTF. CDR3 DNA: TGTGCCAGCGATGGACTCTATGGCTACACCTTC.

For this clonotype: At one end, the junction sequence differs from germline, possibly due to a read error. The chain has TRBV7-2 and TRBJ2-5; D unclear. Germline CDR1 SGHTA, CDR2 FQGNSA. CDR3 size: 12 residues. Written as DNA, the CDR3 is TGCGCCAGCAGCCAAGATCCAGGGACCCAGTACTTC. Translation gives CASSQDPGTQYF.

This clonotype was found many times. The chain uses TRBV2 and TRBJ1-5, with D possibly matching TRBD1 (6 bases). CDR3 length: 14 residues. Germline CDR1 reads SNHLY; CDR2 reads FYNNEI. V was cut by 6 bases and J by 7 bases, with 16 bases left in between. The chain's CDR3 is CASRVGGDHQPQHF. CDR3 bases: TGTGCCAGCAGGGTAGGGGGGGACCACCAGCCCCAGCATTTT.

This clonotype was found once. A clone one base away is much larger, so this may be a read error. This chain joins TRBV15 and TRBJ2-2; 7 bases align to TRBD2. Germline CDR1 reads LNHNV; CDR2 reads YYDKDF (reference sequence). This CDR3 has 14 amino acids. The chain's CDR3 is CATSRERGGGGLFF. The CDR3 DNA follows: TGTGCCACCAGCAGAGAGAGGGGTGGGGGGGGGCTGTTTTTT.

This clonotype was recorded a few times. V gene TRBV2 combines with J gene TRBJ1-2; 11 nucleotides line up with TRBD1. The germline V gene has CDR1 SNHLY and CDR2 FYNNEI. V lost 4 bases to trimming and J lost 2 bases; unmatched junction nucleotides: 6. CDR3 length equals 16 residues. The CDR3: CASSGGQGGRNYGYTF. CDR3 nucleotide sequence: TGTGCCAGCAGTGGGGGACAGGGGGGACGGAACTATGGCTACACCTTC.

J is TRBJ2-7 and V is TRBV24-1; 7 positions match TRBD1. The CDR3 is 14 amino acids. With V trimmed by 12 bases and J by 0 bases, 10 bases remained unmatched. Germline V gene lookup returns CDR1 KGHDR and CDR2 SFDVKD. The CDR3 sequence: CAWGRRDSSYEQYF. For the CDR3, the DNA is TGTGCCTGGGGACGCCGGGACAGCTCCTACGAGCAGTACTTC.

V gene TRBV20-1 combines with J gene TRBJ1-2; possibly TRBD1 for D (5 bases). The CDR3 is made up of 15 amino acids. Germline V gene lookup returns CDR1 DFQATT and CDR2 SNEGSKA (reference sequence). V gave up 6 bases and J gave up 2 bases, with 19 bases separating them. The CDR3 is CSASTSLGENYGYTF. In DNA, the CDR3 is TGCAGTGCCAGCACCTCTCTGGGGGAGAACTATGGCTACACCTTC.

The sample holds a few counts of this clonotype. The chain is built from TRBV20-1 and TRBJ1-2, with a possible D match to TRBD1 (5 bases). The CDR3 is made up of 16 amino acids. Germline V lookup: CDR1 DFQATT, CDR2 SNEGSKA (reference sequence). V dropped 2 bases and J dropped 2 bases, with 18 bases sitting between them. The chain's CDR3 is CSARTWTRNHNYGYTF. DNA of the CDR3: TGCAGTGCTAGAACTTGGACACGCAACCACAACTATGGCTACACCTTC.

There are a few counts of this clonotype. This chain connects TRBV6-6 to TRBJ1-1, with D possibly matching TRBD1 (5 bases). The germline V gene encodes CDR1 MNHNY and CDR2 SVGAGI (reference sequence). CDR3 size: 14 residues. V was pared by 4 bases and J by 1 base, with 10 bases between. The CDR3 DNA sequence: TGTGCCAGCAGTTCGCCCGGGACGAACACTGAAGCTTTCTTT. Translated: CASSSPGTNTEAFF.